This T cell receptor (beta chain) was captured in a study of control samples from healthy donors and cancer patients. This clone has just one count. Trimming cost V 4 bases and J 3 bases, with 12 bases left between them. From germline, CDR1 is LGHDT and CDR2 YNNKEL (reference sequence). This CDR3 has 14 amino acids. Repertoires were generated with immunoSEQ multiplex PCR, while TCRdb's copy carries only in-frame clones and drops some. The sample comprises about 410,000 clones, approximately 90% of which are singletons, and about 6.3% rests with the top ten. The gene calls are TRBV3-1 (or the pseudogene TRBV3-2) and TRBJ1-1; D perhaps matches TRBD1 (6 bases). Sequenced material: PBMCs. This sequence originates from a man aged 40-49 years with head and neck cancer. The CDR3 region has the DNA TGTGCCAGCAGCCCTCAGGGGAAGGACACTGAAGCTTTCTTT. It encodes CASSPQGKDTEAFF.